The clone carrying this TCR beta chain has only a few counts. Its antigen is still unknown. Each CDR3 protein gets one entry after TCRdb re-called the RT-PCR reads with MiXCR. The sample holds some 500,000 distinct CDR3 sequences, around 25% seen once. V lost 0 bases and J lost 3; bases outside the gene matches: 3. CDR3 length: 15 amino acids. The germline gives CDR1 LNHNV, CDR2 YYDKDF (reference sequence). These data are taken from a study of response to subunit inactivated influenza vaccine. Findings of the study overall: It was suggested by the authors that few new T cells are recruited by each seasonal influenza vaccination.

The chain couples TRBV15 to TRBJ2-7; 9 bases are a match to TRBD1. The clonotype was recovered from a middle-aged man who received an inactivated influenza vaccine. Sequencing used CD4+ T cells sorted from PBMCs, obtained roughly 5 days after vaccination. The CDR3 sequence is CATSRDPGQGYEQYF. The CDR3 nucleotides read TGTGCCACCAGCAGAGATCCGGGACAGGGCTACGAGCAGTACTTC.